The present TCR beta chain was sequenced within a study of shared clonotypes between healthy human individuals. Points on this clone: The antigen is unknown.

V gave up 8 bases and J gave up 4 bases; unmatched junction bases: 10. The CDR3 contains 14 residues. Germline assignment: CDR1 MNHNS and CDR2 SASEGT. Whole-study results and caveats: Among the subsets, naive ones generally showed larger estimated richness than memory ones. The study sampled only blood, and tissue repertoires likely differ.

The method was immunoSEQ multiplex PCR; TCRdb's version includes in-frame clones alone and lacks a portion of them. The repertoire has about 680,000 clones, about two thirds of them found once; the top ten carry about 1.8%. This chain uses TRBV6-1 with TRBJ2-7, with 8 bases that match TRBD2. The sequencing sample was made of memory CD4+ T cells sorted from blood. As to subset: CD45RA-negative fraction. The clonotype originates from a woman aged 25 to 39 in good health. CDR3 sequence: CASGHSGDLYEQYF. The CDR3, as DNA: TGTGCCAGCGGCCATAGCGGGGACCTTTACGAGCAGTACTTC.